The clone carrying this TCR beta chain was seen more than once but under ten times. What it recognizes is unknown. The data belong to a study of metastatic and nonmetastatic thyroid tumors. Study-level background: A comparison of repertoires was made across blood and tumor or nodule tissue from malignant and benign thyroid patients.

Original handling: A classifier of distant metastasis in papillary thyroid cancer was built from CDR3 differences (across clinicopathological groups). MiXCR reprocessed the PCR reads for TCRdb. What appears here as the V and J calls and clone size reflects TCRdb's work, not the paper's. The table records around 20,000 clones, around 28% of them present only once. Patients underwent thyroid surgery, and none had received any treatment before it. The study, taken as a whole, reports: A significant increase in TCR beta diversity was reportedly seen in malignant thyroid tumors relative to benign nodules, in blood and tumor.

CDR1 and CDR2 from the germline V gene are MDHEN and SYDVKM. V shed 5 bases and J shed 7 bases, with 21 bases lying between them. The CDR3 is 15 residues long. This TCR came from a female donor with papillary thyroid cancer or a benign thyroid nodule (not recorded which). Some clones in this sample may be carry-over from other donors' samples. The sample consisted of blood. V usage is TRBV28 and J usage is TRBJ2-7, with a tentative D call TRBD2 (6 bases). The CDR3 loop reads CASSPQYSGRREQYF. The CDR3 nucleotides are TGTGCCAGCAGTCCCCAATACTCAGGGAGGAGGGAGCAGTACTTC. Full variable domain (missing parts from reference TRBV28 and TRBJ2-7): DVKVTQSSRYLVKRTGEKVFLECVQDMDHENMFWYRQDPGLGLRLIYFSYDVKMKEKGDIPEGYSVSREKKERFSLILESASTNQTSMYLCASSPQYSGRREQYFGPGTRLTVT.